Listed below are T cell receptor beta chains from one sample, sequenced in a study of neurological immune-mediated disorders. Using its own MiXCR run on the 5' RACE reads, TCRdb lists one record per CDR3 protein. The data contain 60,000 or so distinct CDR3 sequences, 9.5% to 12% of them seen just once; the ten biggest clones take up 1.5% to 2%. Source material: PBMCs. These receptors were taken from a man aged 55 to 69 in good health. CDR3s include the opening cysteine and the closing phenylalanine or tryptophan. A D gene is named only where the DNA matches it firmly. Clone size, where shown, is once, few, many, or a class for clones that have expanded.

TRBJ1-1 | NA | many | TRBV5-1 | TGCGCCAGCAGCTTCGCCCAGGGAAGGGGGAACACTGAAGCTTTCTTT | CASSFAQGRGNTEAFF
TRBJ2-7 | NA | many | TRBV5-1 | TGCGCCTCCCGGGGATCTGCGGGCTACGAGCAGTACTTC | CASRGSAGYEQYF
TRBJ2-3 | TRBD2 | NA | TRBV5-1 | TGCGCCAGCTCGCGGGGGAGCTCCTACAATGAGCAGTATTTT | CASSRGSSYNEQYF
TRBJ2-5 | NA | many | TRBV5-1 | TGCGCCAGCAGCCGGACATCAGCCCAACAAGAGACCCAGTACTTC | CASSRTSAQQETQYF
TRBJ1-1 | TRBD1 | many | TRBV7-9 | TGTGCCAGCAGCTCGGACAGGGGTGCTTTCTTT | CASSSDRGAFF
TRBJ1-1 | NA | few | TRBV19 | TGTGCCAGTAGTATAGGGAGAGGGATCGGCACTGAAGCTTTCTTT | CASSIGRGIGTEAFF
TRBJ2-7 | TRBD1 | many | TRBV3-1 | TGTGCCAGCAGCCAGACGGGACAGGGGAAGGGATTAAATACCTACGAGCAGTACTTC | CASSQTGQGKGLNTYEQYF
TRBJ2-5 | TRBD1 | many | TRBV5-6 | TGTGCCAGCAGCTCCCGCCCAGGTTCGATCAGGGGGCAGGTAGAGACCCAGTACTTC | CASSSRPGSIRGQVETQYF
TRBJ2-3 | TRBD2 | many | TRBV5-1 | TGCGCCAGCAGCTCCCGAGCTAGCGGGGGGCTACCCAGCACAGATACGCAGTATTTT | CASSSRASGGLPSTDTQYF
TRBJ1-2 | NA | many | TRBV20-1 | TGCAGTGCTAGAGAACAGAATACTAACTATGGCTACACCTTC | CSAREQNTNYGYTF
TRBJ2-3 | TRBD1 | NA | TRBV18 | TGTGCCAGCTCACCACGGGGACAGGGGAAAGGCACAGATACGCAGTATTTT | CASSPRGQGKGTDTQYF
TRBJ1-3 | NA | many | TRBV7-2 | TGTGCCAGCAGCTTAAATCCCGGGACCTCTGGAAACACCATATATTTT | CASSLNPGTSGNTIYF
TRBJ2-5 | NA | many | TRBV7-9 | TGTGCCAGCAGCTTCCAGGGGAGAGAGACCCAGTACTTC | CASSFQGRETQYF
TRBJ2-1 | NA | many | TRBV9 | TGTGCCAGCAGCGTAGCAGGGGGGATTTACAATGAGCAGTTCTTC | CASSVAGGIYNEQFF
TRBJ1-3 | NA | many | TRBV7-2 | TGTGCCAGCAGCTTAGAAACAGCTGGAAACACCATATATTTT | CASSLETAGNTIYF
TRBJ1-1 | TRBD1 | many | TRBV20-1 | TGCAGTGCTAGAGATGGGGGCAGGGGGATAATGAACACTGAAGCTTTCTTT | CSARDGGRGIMNTEAFF
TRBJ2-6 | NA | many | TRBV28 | TGTGCCAGCAGCCGTGACAGCTCTGGGGCCAACGTCCTGACTTTC | CASSRDSSGANVLTF
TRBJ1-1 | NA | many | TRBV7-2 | TGTGCCAGCAGCTTACCCCAGGGGTTGTACACTGAAGCTTTCTTT | CASSLPQGLYTEAFF
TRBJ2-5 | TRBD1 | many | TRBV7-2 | TGTGCCAGCAGCCAGGACAGGGGACGGGAGACCCAGTACTTC | CASSQDRGRETQYF
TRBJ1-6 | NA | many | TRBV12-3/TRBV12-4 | TGTGCCAGCAGTTTACGTGGGGGCTCACCCCTCCACTTT | CASSLRGGSPLHF
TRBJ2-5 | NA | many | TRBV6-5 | TGTGCCAGCAGTTACTCGCGGGGGCGGGGGCAAGAGACCCAGTACTTC | CASSYSRGRGQETQYF
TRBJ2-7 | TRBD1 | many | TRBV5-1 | TGCGCCAGCATGTTGGGACAGGGTCGTAGGGAGCAGTACTTC | CASMLGQGRREQYF
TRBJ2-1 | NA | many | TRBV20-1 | TGCAGTGCTAGACCCGGATCCTACAATGAGCAGTTCTTC | CSARPGSYNEQFF
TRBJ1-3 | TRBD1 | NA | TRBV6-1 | TGTGCCAGCAGTGAGAGGACAGGGGGATCTGGAAACACCATATATTTT | CASSERTGGSGNTIYF
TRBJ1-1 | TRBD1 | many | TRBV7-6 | TGTGCCAGCAGCTTAGCGGCGACAGGGGACACTGAAGCTTTCTTT | CASSLAATGDTEAFF
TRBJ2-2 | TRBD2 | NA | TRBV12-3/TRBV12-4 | TGTGCCAGCAGTCGACTAGCGGCCAACACCGGGGAGCTGTTTTTT | CASSRLAANTGELFF
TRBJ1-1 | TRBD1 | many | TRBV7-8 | TGTGCCAGCAAGACAGGGACGAACACTGAAGCTTTCTTT | CASKTGTNTEAFF
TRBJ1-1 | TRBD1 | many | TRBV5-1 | TGCGCCAGCAGCCTAACACAGGGGGCGAGCACTGAAGCTTTCTTT | CASSLTQGASTEAFF
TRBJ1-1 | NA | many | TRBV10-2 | TGCGCCAGCAGTGAGTCAGGCGGGGAAACTGAAGCTTTCTTT | CASSESGGETEAFF
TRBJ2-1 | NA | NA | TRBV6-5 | TGTGCCAGCAGTTACACCGTTGGGAGTAACTCCTACAATGAGCAGTTCTTC | CASSYTVGSNSYNEQFF
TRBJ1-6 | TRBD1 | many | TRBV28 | TGTGCCAGCAGTTTGAGACAGGGAAATTCACCCCTCCACTTT | CASSLRQGNSPLHF
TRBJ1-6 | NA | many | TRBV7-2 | TGTGCCAGCAGCTTAGATGGGGTAGTCACCTATAATTCACCCCTCCACTTT | CASSLDGVVTYNSPLHF
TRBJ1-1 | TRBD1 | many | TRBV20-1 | TGCAGTGCCCGGACAGGGGGGACTGAAGCTTTCTTT | CSARTGGTEAFF
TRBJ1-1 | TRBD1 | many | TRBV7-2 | TGTGCCAGCACCCCTCCCGGGACAGCCAACACTGAAGCTTTCTTT | CASTPPGTANTEAFF
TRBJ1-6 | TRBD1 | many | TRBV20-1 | TGCAGTGCACCGGACAGGGCGTCCTATAATTCACCCCTCCACTTT | CSAPDRASYNSPLHF
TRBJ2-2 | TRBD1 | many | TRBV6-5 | TGTGCCAGCAGGACGGACAGGGCGAACACCGGGGAGCTGTTTTTT | CASRTDRANTGELFF
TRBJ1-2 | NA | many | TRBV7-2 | TGTGCCAGCAGCTTAGCCCAAACCGGGACACAGTATGGCTACACCTTC | CASSLAQTGTQYGYTF
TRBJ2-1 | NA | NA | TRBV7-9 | TGTGCCAGCAGCTTACCGTCGGGATACAATGAGCAGTTCTTC | CASSLPSGYNEQFF
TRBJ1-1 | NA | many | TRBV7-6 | TGTGCCAGCAGTCAGAATCTGAACACTGAAGCTTTCTTT | CASSQNLNTEAFF